These 12 T cell receptor beta chains were all obtained from the same sample, sequenced in a study of stem cell transplantation in POMP-related autoinflammatory disease. The method was immunoSEQ multiplex PCR; TCRdb's version includes in-frame clones alone and lacks a portion of them. The sample lists some 68,000 clones, under 95% occurring once. Material: CD4+ T cells from PBMCs, obtained after stem cell transplantation. The origin of the receptors is a human patient with POMP-related autoinflammation and immune dysregulation (PRAID). Some T cells could come from the graft donor.

The V gene is TRBV5-6, the J gene TRBJ2-3; weak D call: TRBD2 (6 bases). Germline values: CDR1 SGHDT, CDR2 YYEEEE. This CDR3 has 16 residues. Trimming left V 2 bases short and J 2 bases short, with 15 bases between. CDR3 nucleotides: TGTGCCAGCAGCTTTTCCGGGCTAGCGACCACAGATACGCAGTATTTT. This gives the protein CASSFSGLATTDTQYF.

The chain is built from TRBV5-1 and TRBJ2-2; D may correspond to TRBD1 or TRBD2 (6 bases each). V lost 5 bases and J lost 3, with 35 bases in between. Germline V gives CDR1 SGHRS, CDR2 YFSETQ. The CDR3 has 22 residues. The CDR3 region has the DNA TGCGCCAGCAGTCGCGGGGTTACAGGGTTTCTCCCATATGCTAGAGACACCGGGGAGCTGTTTTTT. As protein: CASSRGVTGFLPYARDTGELFF. Variable domain in full (rest from reference TRBV5-1 and TRBJ2-2): KAGVTQTPRYLIKTRGQQVTLSCSPISGHRSVSWYQQTPGQGLQFLFEYFSETQRNKGNFPGRFSGRQFSNSRSEMNVSTLELGDSALYLCASSRGVTGFLPYARDTGELFFGEGSRLTVL.

The CDR3, as DNA: TGTGCCAGTAGTATTATGGGGAGGCCGAGGACTGAAGCTTTCTTT. It codes for CASSIMGRPRTEAFF. This chain links TRBV19 with TRBJ1-1; D is ambiguous. The CDR3 is made up of 15 amino acids. Trimming removed 3 bases at V and 5 bases at J, with 16 bases between. From germline, CDR1 is LNHDA and CDR2 SQIVND (reference sequence).

This chain connects TRBV27 to TRBJ1-5, with 8 bases identical to TRBD1. The CDR3 is made up of 17 amino acids. The germline gives CDR1 MNHEY, CDR2 SMNVEV (reference sequence). The ends lost 3 bases at V and 2 bases at J; junction bases unmatched: 9. CDR3 protein: CASSFRGRAVGNQPQHF. Written as DNA, the CDR3 is TGTGCCAGCAGTTTCAGGGGGCGCGCCGTGGGCAATCAGCCCCAGCATTTT.

The chain uses TRBV9 and TRBJ2-2; D is possibly TRBD2 (6 bases). The CDR3 runs to 16 residues. V lost 0 bases and J lost 5, with 14 bases in between. CDR1 SGDLS and CDR2 YYNGEE come from the germline V gene. CDR3 bases: TGTGCCAGCAGCGTAGGTGACGGGAGAGAGACCGGGGAGCTGTTTTTT. Its translation: CASSVGDGRETGELFF.

The V gene is TRBV19, the J gene TRBJ1-1; the D is unclear. Trimming removed 7 bases from V and 0 bases from J, with 12 bases in between. CDR3 length: 14 amino acids. Germline CDR1 is LNHDA and CDR2 is SQIVND (reference sequence). The CDR3 nucleotides are TGTGCCAGTAAGAACGAGGCGATGAACACTGAAGCTTTCTTT. This gives the protein CASKNEAMNTEAFF.

The chain couples TRBV18 to TRBJ2-2, with D uncertain. V gave up 2 bases and J gave up 7 bases, with 5 bases separating them. This CDR3 is built from 12 residues. Germline CDR1 and CDR2: KGHSH and LQKENI. The CDR3 DNA is TGTGCCAGCTCACCAAGGGTCGGGGAGCTGTTTTTT. It yields the protein CASSPRVGELFF.

The rearrangement joins TRBV6-6 to TRBJ1-2; 8 bases line up with TRBD1. V was pared by 6 bases and J by 0 bases, with 9 bases of the junction left unmatched. CDR3 length equals 16 residues. CDR1 and CDR2 (germline): MNHNY, SVGAGI (reference sequence). The CDR3 nucleotides read TGTGCCAGCAGCCGTGGGAGACAGGGGACTAACTATGGCTACACCTTC. Protein sequence: CASSRGRQGTNYGYTF.

This sequence joins TRBV3-1 (or the pseudogene TRBV3-2) and TRBJ2-5; 8 bases map to TRBD1. V trimming: 4 bases; J trimming: 5 bases; junction bases outside the gene matches: 3. Germline CDR1 reads LGHDT; CDR2 reads YNNKEL (reference sequence). This CDR3 spans 13 amino acids. This CDR3 is CASSLTGGETQYF. The CDR3 DNA follows: TGTGCCAGCAGCCTTACAGGGGGGGAGACCCAGTACTTC.

The rearrangement joins TRBV5-8 to TRBJ1-5, with a tentative D call TRBD1 (5 bases). Germline V gene lookup returns CDR1 SGHTS and CDR2 YDEGEE. V was pared by 4 bases and J by 6 bases, with 8 bases between. The CDR3 extends over 12 amino acids. CDR3 loop: CASSPGSQPQHF. CDR3 nucleotide sequence: TGTGCCAGCAGCCCAGGGTCTCAGCCCCAGCATTTT.

V is TRBV20-1 and J is TRBJ1-5; D might be TRBD1 (5 bases). Germline assignment: CDR1 DFQATT and CDR2 SNEGSKA (reference sequence). V shed 3 bases and J shed 0 bases, with 9 bases lying between them. The length of the CDR3 is 14 residues. The CDR3 DNA sequence: TGCAGTGCTAGTCGGGGGGATAGCAATCAGCCCCAGCATTTT. Translating it yields CSASRGDSNQPQHF.

The J gene is TRBJ2-1, the V gene TRBV19; 12 nucleotides agree with TRBD1. CDR3 length: 16 amino acids. V shed 4 bases, J shed 4 bases, and the junction held 5 bases outside the gene matches. Germline assignment: CDR1 LNHDA and CDR2 SQIVND (reference sequence). The CDR3 DNA follows: TGTGCCAGTAGTAGGGACAGGGGGCGAAGGTACAATGAGCAGTTCTTC. It specifies CASSRDRGRRYNEQFF.